The 16 T cell receptor beta chains presented below share a single source sample, sequenced in a study of beta chain features in type 1 diabetes. Study observations and caveats: All four CD4+ subsets of Type 1 diabetes patients contained TCRB CDR3s that were moderately but significantly shorter.

Since all of the isolated RNA was reverse transcribed, expressed TCRB transcripts were what got sequenced. Using immunoSEQ multiplex PCR, the repertoire was profiled, and TCRdb retains in-frame clones only, with some absent. The sample has more than 300,000 clones, around 12% seen once; the top ten hold 0.0095% to 0.013%. These TCRs' antigens remain unknown. The sample taken for sequencing was naive CD4+ T cells from blood. The receptors originated from a woman under 30 with type 1 diabetes.

The V and J genes are TRBV4-2 and TRBJ1-3, with D uncertain. CDR3 length: 14 residues. The germline gives CDR1 LGHNA, CDR2 YNFKEQ. With 0 bases removed from V and 2 bases from J, the gap between germline ends came to 5 bases. Here the CDR3 DNA reads TGTGCCAGCAGCCAAGAGGGCACTGGAAACACCATATATTTT. Its translation: CASSQEGTGNTIYF.

This clone was counted between two and nine times. The V gene is TRBV5-6, the J gene TRBJ1-1, with D uncertain. Germline-derived CDR1 and CDR2 are SGHDT and YYEEEE. This CDR3 region has 14 residues. Trimming stripped 2 bases from V and 0 bases from J, with 8 bases between. Here the CDR3 DNA reads TGTGCCAGCAGCTTCCCAGGAATGAACACTGAAGCTTTCTTT. The encoded protein is CASSFPGMNTEAFF.

The chain has TRBV18 and TRBJ2-7; tentatively, D is TRBD1 (5 bases). Germline-derived CDR1 and CDR2 are KGHSH and LQKENI. Trimming removed 3 bases at V and 4 bases at J, with 16 bases between. The CDR3 contains 15 residues. CDR3 coding DNA: TGTGCCAGCTCACCCATTCCGCTTACAGGATACGAGCAGTACTTC. Amino acid sequence: CASSPIPLTGYEQYF.

This clone was observed a few times. The rearrangement joins TRBV9 to TRBJ2-2; D not resolved. V gave up 0 bases and J gave up 6 bases, with 12 bases separating them. There are 15 residues in the CDR3. CDR1 SGDLS and CDR2 YYNGEE come from the germline V gene. The CDR3 DNA is TGTGCCAGCAGCGTAGCGGTTAGCTTCTCCGGGGAGCTGTTTTTT. Translation gives CASSVAVSFSGELFF. Together with reference TRBV9 and TRBJ2-2, the CDR3 gives the full variable domain: DSGVTQTPKHLITATGQRVTLRCSPRSGDLSVYWYQQSLDQGLQFLIQYYNGEERAKGNILERFSAQQFPDLHSELNLSSLELGDSALYFCASSVAVSFSGELFFGEGSRLTVL.

This clone was seen a handful of times. V and J are TRBV10-3 and TRBJ2-1; no firm D call. Germline lookup yields CDR1 ENHRY and CDR2 SYGVKD. V lost 3 bases and J 8 bases, leaving 17 bases between the germline ends. The CDR3 loop spans 15 amino acids. CDR3 in DNA: TGTGCCATCAGTGACCATACCACAAGAAAAGATGAGCAGTTCTTC. Translated: CAISDHTTRKDEQFF.

CDR3 DNA sequence: TGCGCCAGCAGCCATTTCTCGCCAAGGACAGGGACCAACTATGGCTACACCTTC. Translation: CASSHFSPRTGTNYGYTF. This chain connects TRBV4-1 to TRBJ1-2, with 8 bases aligning to TRBD1. Germline CDR1 MGHRA, CDR2 YSYEKL. Trimming removed 3 bases from V and 2 bases from J; junction bases left unmatched: 14. The CDR3 runs 18 residues.

This clone was detected a few times. J is TRBJ2-4 and V is TRBV6-6; no firm D call. V lost 6 bases to trimming and J lost 0 bases, with 12 bases between them. CDR3 length: 15 amino acids. Germline loops: CDR1 MNHNY, CDR2 SVGAGI (reference sequence). CDR3: CASRHRTLAKNIQYF. As DNA, the CDR3 is TGTGCCAGCAGACACCGCACATTAGCCAAAAACATTCAGTACTTC.

This clone was counted only a few times. CDR3 nucleotide sequence: TGTGCCAGTAGTATAAGGGGCAGTGAGTACATTCAGTACTTC. Its protein is CASSIRGSEYIQYF. The chain combines TRBV19 with TRBJ2-4, with D maybe TRBD1 (5 bases). Trimming shortened V by 2 bases and J by 8 bases, and 13 bases separated the two germline ends. Germline CDR1 reads LNHDA; CDR2 reads SQIVND (reference sequence). The CDR3 sequence is 14 residues long. Filled out from reference TRBV19 and TRBJ2-4, the complete variable domain reads DGGITQSPKYLFRKEGQNVTLSCEQNLNHDAMYWYRQDPGQGLRLIYYSQIVNDFQKGDIAEGYSVSREKKESFPLTVTSAQKNPTAFYLCASSIRGSEYIQYFGAGTRLSVL.

This clone was found a few times. The chain carries TRBV5-1 and TRBJ2-6, with 8 bases aligning to TRBD1. Germline V CDR1 and CDR2: SGHRS, YFSETQ. The V gene end was trimmed by 0 bases and the J gene end by 2 bases; junction bases not matched to a gene: 4. The CDR3 extends over 17 amino acids. In DNA form, the CDR3 reads TGCGCCAGCAGCTTGGGGCAGGGGGCGGCTGGGGCCAACGTCCTGACTTTC. Translation: CASSLGQGAAGANVLTF.

This chain links TRBV7-2 with TRBJ2-7; 8 bases are a match to TRBD1. Germline V gene lookup returns CDR1 SGHTA and CDR2 FQGNSA. The CDR3 spans 14 residues. The V gene end was trimmed by 3 bases and the J gene end by 1 base; junction bases not matched to a gene: 2. As DNA, the CDR3 is TGTGCCAGCAGCTTGGGACAGGTTTCCTACGAGCAGTACTTC. Translated, it gives CASSLGQVSYEQYF.

This clone was observed a handful of times. The chain is built from TRBV5-6 and TRBJ2-1; the D is unclear. The germline gives CDR1 SGHDT, CDR2 YYEEEE. V was trimmed by 0 bases and J by 8 bases, leaving 3 bases between them. CDR3 size: 11 residues. The CDR3 DNA reads TGTGCCAGCAGCTTGGCGTATGAGCAGTTCTTC. Its translation is CASSLAYEQFF.

This clone was observed a few times. The chain couples TRBV5-1 to TRBJ2-5; 8 bases align to TRBD2. V lost 0 bases, J lost 5 bases, and 3 bases stayed unmatched. The length of the CDR3 is 14 residues. CDR1 and CDR2 from the germline V gene are SGHRS and YFSETQ. The CDR3 here is CASSLGLALETQYF. The CDR3 bases are TGCGCCAGCAGCTTGGGACTAGCGCTGGAGACCCAGTACTTC.

V gene TRBV4-3 combines with J gene TRBJ1-2; D is unresolved. The CDR3 has 16 amino acids. CDR1 is LGHNA, CDR2 YSLEER, per germline. The V end was cut by 1 base, the J end by 2 bases, with 14 bases between. The CDR3 sequence: CASSQGSSASNYGYTF. The CDR3 DNA follows: TGCGCCAGCAGCCAAGGTTCATCAGCGTCCAACTATGGCTACACCTTC.

This clone turned up a few times. V is TRBV9 and J is TRBJ1-5; D remains unclear. In germline, CDR1 is SGDLS, CDR2 YYNGEE. The CDR3 is made up of 13 amino acids. Trimming pared 2 bases from V and 0 bases from J, leaving 3 bases between. The CDR3 DNA reads TGTGCCAGCAGCGTTTATAGCAATCAGCCCCAGCATTTT. Translating it yields CASSVYSNQPQHF.

This sequence joins TRBV13 and TRBJ2-7, with a possible D match to TRBD2 (5 bases). This CDR3 has 13 amino acids. Trimming pared 6 bases from V and 7 bases from J, leaving 16 bases between. Germline V gene lookup returns CDR1 PRHDT and CDR2 FYEKMQ (reference sequence). The CDR3: CASRQEGVSEQYF. In nucleotides, the CDR3 is TGTGCCAGCAGACAAGAGGGAGTCTCGGAGCAGTACTTC.

This sequence joins TRBV5-6 and TRBJ2-3, with TRBD2 matching over 13 bases. Looked up from germline, CDR1 is SGHDT and CDR2 is YYEEEE. This CDR3 comprises 19 residues. V shed 2 bases and J 2 bases; nucleotides not matched to a gene: 11. Written as DNA, the CDR3 is TGTGCCAGCAGCTTTCATCCGGGGACTAGCGGGGCCCACACAGATACGCAGTATTTT. Protein sequence: CASSFHPGTSGAHTDTQYF.